Listed here is a single T cell receptor (beta chain). The table came from immunoSEQ multiplex PCR; TCRdb's copy has only in-frame clones and leaves some out. The table has approximately 2,000,000 clones, about nine tenths seen once. The entry originates in a study of shared clonotypes between healthy human individuals. The CDR3 is 14 amino acids. Germline V CDR1 and CDR2: LNHDA, SQIVND (reference sequence). The trim removed 6 bases at V and 7 bases at J, leaving 7 bases unmatched. Source material: naive CD4+ T cells from PBMCs. The sample's subset: CD45RA+ positively selected. This TCR came from a man between 18 and 29 years old in good health. Some clones in this sample may be carry-over from other donors' samples. The V and J genes are TRBV19 and TRBJ1-2, with 11 nucleotides matching TRBD1. This CDR3 is CASRGDRGTPGYTF. The CDR3 nucleotides are TGTGCCAGTAGGGGGGACAGGGGGACACCTGGCTACACCTTC.